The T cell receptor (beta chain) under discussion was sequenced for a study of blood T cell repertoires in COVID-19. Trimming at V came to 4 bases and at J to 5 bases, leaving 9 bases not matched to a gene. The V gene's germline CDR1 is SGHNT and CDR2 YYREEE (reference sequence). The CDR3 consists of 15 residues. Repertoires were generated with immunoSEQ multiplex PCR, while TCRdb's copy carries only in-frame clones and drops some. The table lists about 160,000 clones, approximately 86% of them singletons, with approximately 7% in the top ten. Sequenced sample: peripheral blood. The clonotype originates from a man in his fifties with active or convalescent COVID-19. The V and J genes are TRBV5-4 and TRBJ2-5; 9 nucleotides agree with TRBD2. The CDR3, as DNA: TGTGCCAGCAGCGTGCGCGGGGGGGCCGCTGAGACCCAGTACTTC. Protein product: CASSVRGGAAETQYF. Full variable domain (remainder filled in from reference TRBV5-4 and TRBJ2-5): ETGVTQSPTHLIKTRGQQVTLRCSSQSGHNTVSWYQQALGQGPQFIFQYYREEENGRGNFPPRFSGLQFPNYSSELNVNALELDDSALYLCASSVRGGAAETQYFGPGTRLLVL.